The sequence of this TCR beta chain was determined in a study of blood T cell repertoires in COVID-19. As originally analysed: Estimation of nucleated cell counts relied on the amplification of reference gene primers. Assay: immunoSEQ multiplex PCR; the TCRdb copy retains only in-frame clones and omits some. V, J and clone size reflect that table, while D and trimming were determined from the DNA. The table records 140,000 or so clones, just under 85% of them present only once. Which cohort a participant joined came from the clinical history participants gave. The CDR3 has 15 amino acids. V lost 3 bases, J lost 5 bases, and 16 bases lay in between. CDR1 and CDR2 from the germline V gene are KGHSH and LQKENI.

This TCR was recovered from a woman between 50 and 59 years old with acute COVID-19. The chain recombines TRBV18 with TRBJ1-1; D perhaps matches TRBD1 (6 bases). Sequenced: PBMCs or T cells enriched from blood (not recorded which). CDR3 protein: CASSPTTGSGTEAFF. The CDR3 region has the DNA TGTGCCAGCTCACCTACGACAGGTTCTGGGACTGAAGCTTTCTTT.